This T cell receptor (beta chain) appears in the sequencing data of a study of Ad26.COV2.S vaccination and SARS-CoV-2 variants. Across the study: The vaccine Ad26.COV2.S was put into the muscle once, or twice with 56 days between. Regarding the study as a whole: It was found that vaccine and placebo recipients had similar non-spike TCR breadth.

Germline-derived CDR1 and CDR2 are SGHTA and FQGNSA. The length of the CDR3 is 15 residues. Between the trimmed V and J ends, which lost 2 bases and 6 bases, there was a span of 16 bases. Only in-frame clones appear in the TCRdb table, and some are missing; sequencing was by immunoSEQ multiplex PCR. The table records about 330,000 clones, 85% to 90% of them present only once. With regard to this clone: Its antigen is currently unknown.

Noted treatment: 15 to 20 received Ad26.COV2.S at low or high dose, single or two shots; five or six received placebo; per-sample allocation not given. Sampling was done on day 63 after the first vaccine or placebo injection. This material consisted of peripheral blood, taken in a trial of Ad26.COV2.S vaccine versus placebo. This TCR was sampled from a person aged 18 to 65 who received the Ad26.COV2.S COVID-19 vaccine or a placebo. V gene TRBV7-2 combines with J gene TRBJ1-2, with D possibly matching TRBD1 (6 bases). The CDR3 protein is CASSLPPQGWHGYTF. In nucleotides, the CDR3 is TGTGCCAGCAGCTTACCTCCACAGGGTTGGCATGGCTACACCTTC.